The next 32 T cell receptor beta chains were all read from a single sample in a study of T cells in Graves' hyperthyroidism and ophthalmopathy. From RNA transcripts, TCR beta CDR3 regions were amplified. The HTBI primer set drove a first-round RT-PCR of the TCR CDR3. MiXCR, applied by TCRdb to the multiplex PCR reads, yields one record per CDR3 protein. Among 350,000 to 500,000 distinct CDR3 sequences listed, roughly 15% were seen once. Sequencing input: blood. These receptor sequences come from a woman aged 18-29 years with Graves' hyperthyroidism.

This clonotype was counted a few times. The junction does not match germline at one end; this may be a read error. V is TRBV7-7 and J is TRBJ2-1; TRBD2 aligns across 12 bases. CDR1 SSHAT and CDR2 FNYEAQ come from the germline V gene (reference sequence). The CDR3 spans 16 residues. The CDR3 bases are TGTGCTAGCAGCTTCCCCCGACTAGCGGGAGATGATGAGCAGTTCTTC. The encoded protein is CASSFPRLAGDDEQFF.

This clonotype was counted at least ten times. The rearrangement joins TRBV12-3 or TRBV12-4 to TRBJ1-6, with 8 bases lining up with TRBD1. The J segment lost 8 bases and the V segment lost 6 bases, leaving 6 bases of the junction unmatched. The CDR3 runs 14 residues. The CDR3 coding sequence is TGTGCCAGCAGATTGGGACAGGTTCATTCACCCCTCCACTTT. This encodes CASRLGQVHSPLHF.

This clonotype showed up many times. V and J are TRBV5-1 and TRBJ2-4; perhaps TRBD1 as D (6 bases). The V end lost 0 bases, the J end lost 3 bases, and 10 bases lay between the germline ends. CDR1 is SGHRS and CDR2 is YFSETQ in the germline V gene. This CDR3 has 15 residues. The CDR3 here is CASSLAGDGKNIQYF. The DNA for the CDR3 is TGCGCCAGCAGCTTGGCAGGGGACGGCAAAAACATTCAGTACTTC.

The CDR3 coding sequence is TGTGCCAGCAGCTTGGAGACAGGGACGTTCGACGAGCAGTACTTC. Its translation: CASSLETGTFDEQYF. The chain carries TRBV7-9 and TRBJ2-7; 7 bases agree with TRBD1. V shed 3 bases, J shed 5 bases, and the junction held 10 bases outside the gene matches. The CDR3 runs 15 residues. In germline, CDR1 is SEHNR, CDR2 FQNEAQ (reference sequence). The entire variable domain, with the rest obtained from reference TRBV7-9 and TRBJ2-7, is as follows: DTGVSQNPRHKITKRGQNVTFRCDPISEHNRLYWYRQTLGQGPEFLTYFQNEAQLEKSRLLSDRFSAERPKGSFSTLEIQRTEQGDSAMYLCASSLETGTFDEQYFGPGTRLTVT.

This clonotype was seen only a few times. The rearrangement links TRBV28 to TRBJ2-7, with 8 bases fitting TRBD2. After removal of 3 bases from V and 4 bases from J, the junction contained 2 bases not matched to a gene. Per germline, CDR1 MDHEN and CDR2 SYDVKM. CDR3 size: 13 residues. CDR3 nucleotide sequence: TGTGCCAGCAGTTTCGGGAGGGTTTACGAGCAGTACTTC. Protein: CASSFGRVYEQYF.

V and J are TRBV19 and TRBJ2-2; D unclear. V shed 3 bases and J shed 6 bases, with 5 bases lying between them. Germline lookup yields CDR1 LNHDA and CDR2 SQIVND (reference sequence). The CDR3 consists of 12 residues. DNA for the CDR3: TGTGCCAGTAGTATCCCCCCCGGGGAGCTGTTTTTT. Translating gives CASSIPPGELFF. Full variable domain (missing parts from reference TRBV19 and TRBJ2-2): DGGITQSPKYLFRKEGQNVTLSCEQNLNHDAMYWYRQDPGQGLRLIYYSQIVNDFQKGDIAEGYSVSREKKESFPLTVTSAQKNPTAFYLCASSIPPGELFFGEGSRLTVL.

At least ten counts were recorded for this clonotype. The chain combines TRBV2 with TRBJ2-1, with 12 bases lining up with TRBD2. Trimming removed 4 bases from V and 6 bases from J; junction bases left unmatched: 7. The CDR3 sequence is 16 residues long. Germline CDR1 reads SNHLY; CDR2 reads FYNNEI. CDR3 protein: CASSANLAGGSNEQFF. The CDR3 nucleotides are TGTGCCAGCAGTGCAAATCTAGCGGGAGGGAGCAATGAGCAGTTCTTC.

This clonotype was detected many times. This sequence joins TRBV28 and TRBJ2-7, with D perhaps matching TRBD1 (8 bases). This CDR3 contains 16 residues. The ends were cut back, 2 bases at V and 0 bases at J, with 14 bases in the middle. Germline-derived CDR1 and CDR2 are MDHEN and SYDVKM. For the CDR3, the DNA is TGTGCCAGCAGTTTAAGCGGGACAGGATCCTCCTACGAGCAGTACTTC. This sequence encodes CASSLSGTGSSYEQYF.

This clonotype was recorded a few times. This may be a read error: a much more frequent sequence differs by one nucleotide. This chain connects TRBV12-3 or TRBV12-4 to TRBJ2-2; 8 nucleotides align to TRBD2. The CDR3 length is 19 residues. For the CDR3, the DNA is TGTGCCAGCCGTCTCGCTAGCGGGTGGACCTACGCGAACACCGGGGAGCTGGTTTTT. It specifies CASRLASGWTYANTGELVF.

The V gene is TRBV11-2, the J gene TRBJ2-1; the D call may be TRBD1 or TRBD2 (5 bases each). Deletions cut 5 bases from V and 10 bases from J, with 21 bases between. The CDR3 is 15 residues long. The germline V gene encodes CDR1 SGHAT and CDR2 FQNNGV. The CDR3 reads CASSRDLLIRLEQFF. CDR3 DNA sequence: TGTGCCAGCAGCAGGGACCTCTTAATCCGTCTCGAGCAGTTCTTC.

This clonotype was recorded many times. This could be a read error, since a much larger clone is one nucleotide away. V is TRBV20-1 and J is TRBJ1-2; D is ambiguous. V lost 6 bases to trimming and J lost 8 bases, with 13 bases between them. The CDR3 covers 11 residues. Germline V gives CDR1 DFQATT, CDR2 SNEGSKA (reference sequence). The CDR3: CSANRARGYTF. CDR3 nucleotides: TGCAGTGCCAATCGAGCGAGAGGCTACACCTTC.

The V gene is TRBV7-9, the J gene TRBJ2-7; D is perhaps TRBD1 or TRBD2 (5 bases each). The germline V gene encodes CDR1 SEHNR and CDR2 FQNEAQ (reference sequence). With 8 bases removed from V and 0 bases from J, the gap between germline ends came to 14 bases. The CDR3 covers 14 residues. CDR3 sequence (DNA): TGTGCCAGCTCGGCGGGTGGGGGCTCCTACGAGCAGTACTTC. It encodes CASSAGGGSYEQYF.

The chain recombines TRBV7-8 with TRBJ1-3; D remains unclear. V lost 2 bases to trimming and J lost 2 bases, with 19 bases between them. Per the germline V gene, CDR1 is SGHVS and CDR2 is FQNEAQ. This CDR3 spans 18 amino acids. CDR3 bases: TGTGCCAGCAGCTTAACTCGGTCGGCGCCCGATACTGGAAACACCATATATTTT. This sequence encodes CASSLTRSAPDTGNTIYF.

This clonotype has a count of ten or more. This chain uses TRBV7-2 with TRBJ2-7; TRBD1 matches 9 bases. The CDR3 totals 13 residues. V shed 7 bases and J 6 bases; nucleotides not matched to a gene: 7. Germline V CDR1 and CDR2: SGHTA, FQGNSA. The CDR3: CASNRDRAPEQYF. Here the CDR3 DNA reads TGTGCCAGCAACCGGGACAGGGCTCCCGAGCAGTACTTC. The whole variable domain, filled in from reference TRBV7-2 and TRBJ2-7, reads GAGVSQSPSNKVTEKGKDVELRCDPISGHTALYWYRQSLGQGLEFLIYFQGNSAPDKSGLPSDRFSAERTGGSVSTLTIQRTQQEDSAVYLCASNRDRAPEQYFGPGTRLTVT.

The chain couples TRBV2 to TRBJ2-4, with 9 bases lining up with TRBD1. After removal of 2 bases from V and 6 bases from J, the junction contained 2 bases not matched to a gene. Germline V lookup: CDR1 SNHLY, CDR2 FYNNEI. This CDR3 has 14 residues. CDR3 region: CASSEPGQGNIQYF. As DNA, the CDR3 is TGTGCCAGCAGTGAACCGGGACAGGGAAACATTCAGTACTTC. The full variable domain, in which reference TRBV2 and TRBJ2-4 provide the parts outside the CDR3, is EPEVTQTPSHQVTQMGQEVILRCVPISNHLYFYWYRQILGQKVEFLVSFYNNEISEKSEIFDDQFSVERPDGSNFTLKIRSTKLEDSAMYFCASSEPGQGNIQYFGAGTRLSVL.

Ten or more counts support this clonotype. The chain is built from TRBV2 and TRBJ1-2; a weak D match, TRBD1 (5 bases). The CDR3 totals 14 residues. Per germline, CDR1 SNHLY and CDR2 FYNNEI. Trimming removed 5 bases from V and 3 bases from J, with 13 bases in between. The CDR3 DNA sequence: TGTGCCAGCAGTTCCGGGGCAGAAGACTATGGCTACACCTTC. Amino acids: CASSSGAEDYGYTF.

The table lists this clonotype with many counts. This chain connects TRBV11-3 to TRBJ2-3; no clear D gene. V lost 2 bases and J 5 bases, leaving 8 bases between the germline ends. The germline V gene has CDR1 SGHNT and CDR2 YENEEA. This CDR3 spans 13 amino acids. The CDR3 sequence: CASSLNSGDTQYF. The CDR3 bases are TGTGCCAGCAGCTTAAACTCAGGAGATACGCAGTATTTT.

Ten or more counts support this clonotype. The V gene is TRBV4-1, the J gene TRBJ2-3; D gene unclear. The CDR3 spans 15 residues. The germline gives CDR1 MGHRA, CDR2 YSYEKL. V gave up 3 bases and J gave up 2 bases, with 12 bases separating them. CDR3 in amino acids: CASSHNPRATDTQYF. As DNA, the CDR3 is TGCGCCAGCAGCCACAACCCTAGGGCCACAGATACGCAGTATTTT.

This clonotype appeared many times. The chain uses TRBV6-1 and TRBJ1-5; unclear D gene. The CDR3 loop spans 15 amino acids. V was clipped by 0 bases and J by 0 bases, with 6 bases between them. Germline V gives CDR1 MNHNS, CDR2 SASEGT. The chain's CDR3 is CASSEAVNSNQPQHF. The CDR3, as DNA: TGTGCCAGCAGTGAAGCAGTTAATAGCAATCAGCCCCAGCATTTT.

This clonotype occurred many times. The J gene is TRBJ2-3, the V gene TRBV3-1, with 13 positions matching TRBD2. This CDR3 comprises 18 residues. V lost 2 bases, J lost 1 base, and 6 bases stayed unmatched. Germline CDR1 and CDR2: LGHDT and YNNKEL (reference sequence). CDR3: CASSQSTSGRSRTDTQYF. CDR3 in DNA: TGTGCCAGCAGCCAATCGACTAGCGGGAGGTCTCGCACAGATACGCAGTATTTT.

This clonotype appeared many times. The chain couples TRBV5-1 to TRBJ2-5; the D is unclear. The V and J ends lost 4 bases and 0 bases respectively, with 7 bases between them. CDR1 and CDR2 (germline): SGHRS, YFSETQ. The CDR3 has 13 amino acids. The CDR3 protein is CASSDHYQETQYF. As DNA, the CDR3 is TGCGCCAGCAGCGACCACTACCAAGAGACCCAGTACTTC.

The chain links TRBV28 to TRBJ2-3, with TRBD1 identical over 11 bases. CDR1 MDHEN and CDR2 SYDVKM come from the germline V gene. The CDR3 has 17 amino acids. V shed 7 bases, J shed 5 bases, and the junction held 14 bases outside the gene matches. The CDR3: CASTQRGTGGMRDTQYF. The CDR3 region has the DNA TGTGCCAGCACCCAAAGGGGGACAGGGGGAATGAGAGATACGCAGTATTTT.

This clonotype was counted ten times or more. The chain joins TRBV7-2 to TRBJ2-3, with a possible D match to TRBD1 (5 bases). The CDR3 has 18 amino acids. Germline V gives CDR1 SGHTA, CDR2 FQGNSA. V lost 5 bases and J 0 bases, leaving 21 bases between the germline ends. DNA for the CDR3: TGTGCCAGCAGCCCCCGCGTGCGTGGGGCTGTAAGCACAGATACGCAGTATTTT. Translating gives CASSPRVRGAVSTDTQYF.

This rearrangement joins TRBV29-1 to TRBJ1-4; TRBD1 is a possible D gene (6 bases). Germline V gives CDR1 SQVTM, CDR2 ANQGSEA. The length of the CDR3 is 14 residues. Trimming removed 6 bases at V and 7 bases at J, with 18 bases between. CDR3 bases: TGCAGCGTCGTCTCAGGGGTGGGTGGTGAAAAACTGTTTTTT. Translated, it gives CSVVSGVGGEKLFF.

This clonotype has at least ten counts. The CDR3 DNA sequence: TGCAGTGCTACGGGACAGGCATCCTACGAGCAGTACTTC. This gives the protein CSATGQASYEQYF. The chain combines TRBV20-1 with TRBJ2-7, with 8 bases matching TRBD1. Germline CDR1 DFQATT, CDR2 SNEGSKA (reference sequence). The CDR3 is 13 residues long. V shed 4 bases and J 1 base; nucleotides not matched to a gene: 3.

Concerning this clonotype itself: Given a much more abundant clone one base away, this may be a read error. This sequence joins TRBV5-1 and TRBJ1-1, with D unresolved. The V end lost 3 bases, the J end lost 6 bases, and 12 bases lay between the germline ends. The CDR3 length is 13 residues. Germline V gene sequence: CDR1 SGHRS, CDR2 YFSETQ. This CDR3 reads CASSSEGYAEAFF. DNA of the CDR3: TGCGCCAGCAGCTCGGAGGGTTACGCTGAAGCTTTCTTT.

This clonotype was found many times. The chain recombines TRBV29-1 with TRBJ2-3; no clear D. Germline V gene lookup returns CDR1 SQVTM and CDR2 ANQGSEA. CDR3 length: 12 amino acids. The V end was cut by 6 bases, the J end by 4 bases, with 11 bases between. CDR3 in amino acids: CSVDRLADTQYF. Here the CDR3 DNA reads TGCAGCGTCGATCGACTCGCAGATACGCAGTATTTT.

V gene TRBV2 combines with J gene TRBJ2-1, with TRBD2 identical over 9 bases. The junction had 7 bases not matched to a gene; V was cut back by 2 bases and J by 8 bases. Germline CDR1 reads SNHLY; CDR2 reads FYNNEI. The CDR3 covers 15 residues. The CDR3 DNA sequence: TGTGCCAGCAGTGAAATTAGCGGGAGAGTGTATGAGCAGTTCTTC. Protein sequence: CASSEISGRVYEQFF.

In its sample, this clonotype was seen many times. The chain links TRBV12-3 or TRBV12-4 to TRBJ1-1; 8 bases align to TRBD1. Trimming cost V 6 bases and J 9 bases; bases outside gene matches: 12. The CDR3 runs 14 residues. CDR3 region: CASSPGTGWGKAFF. The CDR3 DNA reads TGTGCCAGCAGCCCCGGGACAGGTTGGGGTAAAGCTTTCTTT.

This clonotype has more than one count but fewer than ten. The chain is built from TRBV29-1 and TRBJ1-4; D is uncertain. V was pared by 6 bases and J by 7 bases, with 9 bases between. In germline, CDR1 is SQVTM, CDR2 ANQGSEA. The CDR3 runs 11 residues. The CDR3: CSVFLGEKLFF. CDR3 nucleotide sequence: TGCAGCGTATTTTTGGGTGAAAAACTGTTTTTT.

This clonotype was recorded at least ten times. V and J are TRBV12-3 or TRBV12-4 and TRBJ2-7, with TRBD2 as a possible D gene (5 bases). This CDR3 has 14 residues. V lost 2 bases, J lost 5 bases, and 13 bases lay in between. CDR3: CASSLRGIFNEQYF. As DNA, the CDR3 is TGTGCCAGCAGTTTAAGAGGGATATTTAACGAGCAGTACTTC.

The chain is built from TRBV10-3 and TRBJ2-1; 11 bases map to TRBD2. Looked up from germline, CDR1 is ENHRY and CDR2 is SYGVKD. J lost 8 bases, V lost 4 bases, and 22 bases had no gene match. This CDR3 is 20 amino acids long. The CDR3 DNA sequence: TGTGCCATCAGTGGAGGAGGTTCCGATTCGACTAGCGGGACCTCTCATGAGCAGTTCTTC. This translates into CAISGGGSDSTSGTSHEQFF.